These 11 T cell receptor beta chains originate from one sample sequenced in a study of shared clonotypes between healthy human individuals. Some clones are missing from TCRdb's copy, which holds only in-frame ones; the method was immunoSEQ multiplex PCR. The sample has approximately 500,000 clones, 75% to 80% seen once. What was sequenced was PBMCs. These receptors came from a woman between 40 and 50 years old in good health. Some clones in this sample may be carry-over from other donors' samples.

This chain connects TRBV18 to TRBJ2-7, with D maybe TRBD2 (6 bases). Trimming removed 6 bases at V and 0 bases at J, with 15 bases between. The CDR3 is 15 residues long. Germline V gives CDR1 KGHSH, CDR2 LQKENI. CDR3 DNA: TGTGCCAGCTCTCCCCGGGACTCATTCTCCTACGAGCAGTACTTC. It translates to CASSPRDSFSYEQYF.

This chain connects TRBV7-2 to TRBJ2-2; D not resolved. The length of the CDR3 is 13 residues. CDR1 is SGHTA, CDR2 FQGNSA, per germline. Trimming cost V 5 bases and J 4 bases, with 8 bases left between them. The CDR3 region is CASSESFTGELFF. The DNA for the CDR3 is TGTGCCAGCAGCGAGAGTTTCACCGGGGAGCTGTTTTTT.

This clone came up many times. The V gene is TRBV5-6, the J gene TRBJ2-1; a weak D match, TRBD2 (6 bases). CDR1 and CDR2 (germline): SGHDT, YYEEEE. With 2 bases removed from V and 10 bases from J, the gap between germline ends came to 13 bases. This CDR3 comprises 13 residues. CDR3 amino acids: CASSFRRAGEQFF. The CDR3 nucleotides are TGTGCCAGCAGCTTCCGGAGGGCGGGAGAGCAGTTCTTC. Full variable domain (remainder filled in from reference TRBV5-6 and TRBJ2-1): DAGVTQSPTHLIKTRGQQVTLRCSPKSGHDTVSWYQQALGQGPQFIFQYYEEEERQRGNFPDRFSGHQFPNYSSELNVNALLLGDSALYLCASSFRRAGEQFFGPGTRLTVL.

The genes are TRBV28 and TRBJ2-3; TRBD1 matches 7 bases. Trimming removed 4 bases from V and 1 base from J; junction bases left unmatched: 5. The length of the CDR3 is 15 residues. In germline, CDR1 is MDHEN, CDR2 SYDVKM. CDR3 sequence: CASSSTGMGTDTQYF. The CDR3 nucleotides are TGTGCCAGCAGTTCGACAGGGATGGGCACAGATACGCAGTATTTT.

The chain couples TRBV18 to TRBJ2-5; maybe TRBD2 (7 bases). The germline V and J ends were trimmed by 3 bases and 2 bases, with 16 bases remaining between them. CDR3 length equals 16 residues. Per the germline V gene, CDR1 is KGHSH and CDR2 is LQKENI. For the CDR3, the DNA is TGTGCCAGCTCACCGGGGGGGGCAGTGGATCAAGAGACCCAGTACTTC. Translated, it gives CASSPGGAVDQETQYF.

This clone was observed a handful of times. This chain connects TRBV4-3 to TRBJ2-4, with TRBD1 matching 8 bases. This CDR3 has 17 amino acids. V trimming: 0 bases; J trimming: 6 bases; junction bases outside the gene matches: 10. The germline V gene has CDR1 LGHNA and CDR2 YSLEER. Written as DNA, the CDR3 is TGCGCCAGCAGCCAAGATCCGGTAGGGACAGGAGGAAACATTCAGTACTTC. Its protein is CASSQDPVGTGGNIQYF.

The chain is built from TRBV4-2 and TRBJ2-5, with D perhaps given as TRBD1 or TRBD2 (5 bases each). Looked up from germline, CDR1 is LGHNA and CDR2 is YNFKEQ. The CDR3 runs 19 residues. V lost 4 bases and J lost 1, with 25 bases in between. CDR3 protein: CASSPRVSHWDGGQETQYF. Written as DNA, the CDR3 is TGTGCCAGCAGCCCCCGGGTTTCTCATTGGGACGGAGGCCAAGAGACCCAGTACTTC.

The rearrangement joins TRBV6-1 to TRBJ1-6, with no clear D. Germline V CDR1 and CDR2: MNHNS, SASEGT. CDR3 length: 14 amino acids. V gave up 6 bases and J gave up 7 bases, with 13 bases separating them. Here the CDR3 reads CASRPDGSNSPLHF. In nucleotides, the CDR3 is TGTGCCAGCAGGCCGGATGGGTCGAATTCACCCCTCCACTTT.

The chain recombines TRBV6-5 with TRBJ1-4, with a possible D match to TRBD1 (6 bases). Germline lookup yields CDR1 MNHEY and CDR2 SVGAGI. V was cut by 5 bases and J by 7 bases, with 17 bases left in between. CDR3 size: 15 residues. The CDR3 DNA is TGTGCCAGCAGTAATCGGGGGGCTGTGGTTGAAAAACTGTTTTTT. This gives the protein CASSNRGAVVEKLFF.

The rearrangement uses TRBV11-3 and TRBJ2-3; 7 nucleotides match TRBD2. This CDR3 contains 16 residues. Germline CDR1 SGHNT, CDR2 YENEEA. With V trimmed by 3 bases and J by 1 base, 7 bases remained unmatched. The DNA of the CDR3 is TGTGCCAGCAGCTTCAATGCGGGAGCGGGCACAGATACGCAGTATTTT. Translation gives CASSFNAGAGTDTQYF.

The chain carries TRBV30 and TRBJ1-5; D is ambiguous. V dropped 1 base and J dropped 7 bases, with 11 bases sitting between them. The germline CDR1 and CDR2 sequences are GTSNPN and SVGIG (reference sequence). The CDR3 extends over 13 amino acids. CDR3 nucleotides: TGTGCCTGGAGTGCGGACCTTTACCAGCCCCAGCATTTT. This sequence encodes CAWSADLYQPQHF.